The entry that follows covers one T cell receptor (beta chain) sequence. Its antigen is still unknown. This entry is derived from a study of cytomegalovirus exposure and HLA in healthy donors. Among the donors, all were healthy bone marrow donors. Whole-study results and caveats: Published work reported that the classifier diagnosed cytomegalovirus status with high specificity and sensitivity. Most TCRs appeared rarely, but some public TCRs recurred in many donors.

This CDR3 contains 14 residues. Per germline, CDR1 MDHEN and CDR2 SYDVKM. The junction had 4 bases not matched to a gene; V was cut back by 7 bases and J by 4 bases. The PCR made use of 60 Vbeta and 13 Jbeta primers. Sequenced by immunoSEQ multiplex PCR; TCRdb stores in-frame clones only, minus some. The listing contains roughly 60,000 clones. The chain combines TRBV28 with TRBJ2-2; 9 positions match TRBD2. The specimen was PBMCs. The sequence came from a woman in her late teens or twenties in good health and CMV-seronegative. The CDR3 here is CASKGGRATGELFF. The DNA for the CDR3 is TGTGCCAGCAAAGGCGGGAGGGCCACCGGGGAGCTGTTTTTT.